Sequencing of this TCR beta chain was carried out in a study of blood T cell repertoires in COVID-19. Generated by immunoSEQ multiplex PCR, the TCRdb table keeps only in-frame clones and is missing some. The sample holds around 300,000 clones; 89% are singletons and the top ten take 1.5% to 2%. V gave up 4 bases and J gave up 3 bases, with 17 bases separating them. Germline loops: CDR1 SGHKS, CDR2 YYEKEE (reference sequence). The CDR3 loop spans 15 amino acids. The chain links TRBV5-5 to TRBJ2-7; possibly TRBD2 for D (6 bases). The clonotype comes from a woman between 40 and 50 years old who had recovered from COVID-19. The sequenced material came from PBMCs or T cells enriched from blood (not recorded which). Written as DNA, the CDR3 is TGTGCCAGCAGCCCGGGGACTGGGTCTCACTACGAGCAGTACTTC. It translates to CASSPGTGSHYEQYF. The complete variable domain, with remaining parts taken from reference TRBV5-5 and TRBJ2-7, reads DAGVTQSPTHLIKTRGQQVTLRCSPISGHKSVSWYQQVLGQGPQFIFQYYEKEERGRGNFPDRFSARQFPNYSSELNVNALLLGDSALYLCASSPGTGSHYEQYFGPGTRLTVT.